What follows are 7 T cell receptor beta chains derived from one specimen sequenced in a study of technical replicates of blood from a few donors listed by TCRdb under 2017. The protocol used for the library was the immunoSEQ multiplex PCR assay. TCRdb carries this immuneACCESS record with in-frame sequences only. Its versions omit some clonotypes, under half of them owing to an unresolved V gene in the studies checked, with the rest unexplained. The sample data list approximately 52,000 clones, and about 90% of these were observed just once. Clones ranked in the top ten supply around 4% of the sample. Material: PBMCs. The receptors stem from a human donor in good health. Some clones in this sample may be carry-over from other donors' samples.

CDR3 DNA: TGTGCCAGCAGCTTCCCGACAGCAAATGAAGCTTTCTTT. This sequence encodes CASSFPTANEAFF. J is TRBJ1-1 and V is TRBV5-6; D perhaps matches TRBD1 (5 bases). V lost 2 bases and J 7 bases, leaving 12 bases between the germline ends. The germline V gene encodes CDR1 SGHDT and CDR2 YYEEEE. This CDR3 is 13 amino acids long.

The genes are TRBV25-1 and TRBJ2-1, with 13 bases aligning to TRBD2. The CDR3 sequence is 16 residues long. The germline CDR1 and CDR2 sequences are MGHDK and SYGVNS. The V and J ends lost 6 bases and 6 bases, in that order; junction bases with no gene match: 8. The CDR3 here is CASRFAGTSGANEQFF. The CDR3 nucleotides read TGTGCCAGCAGATTCGCCGGGACTAGCGGGGCCAATGAGCAGTTCTTC.

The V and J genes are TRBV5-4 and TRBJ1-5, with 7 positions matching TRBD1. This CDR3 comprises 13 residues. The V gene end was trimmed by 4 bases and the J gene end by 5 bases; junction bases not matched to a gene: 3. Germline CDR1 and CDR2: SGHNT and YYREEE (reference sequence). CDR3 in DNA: TGTGCCAGCAGCACCGACAGGGATCAGCCCCAGCATTTT. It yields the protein CASSTDRDQPQHF. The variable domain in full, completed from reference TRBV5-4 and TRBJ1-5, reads ETGVTQSPTHLIKTRGQQVTLRCSSQSGHNTVSWYQQALGQGPQFIFQYYREEENGRGNFPPRFSGLQFPNYSSELNVNALELDDSALYLCASSTDRDQPQHFGDGTRLSIL.

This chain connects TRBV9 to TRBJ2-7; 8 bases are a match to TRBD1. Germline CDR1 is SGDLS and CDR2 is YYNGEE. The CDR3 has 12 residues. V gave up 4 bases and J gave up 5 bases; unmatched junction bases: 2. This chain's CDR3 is CASSPDRDEQYF. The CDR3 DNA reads TGTGCCAGCAGCCCGGACAGGGACGAGCAGTACTTC.

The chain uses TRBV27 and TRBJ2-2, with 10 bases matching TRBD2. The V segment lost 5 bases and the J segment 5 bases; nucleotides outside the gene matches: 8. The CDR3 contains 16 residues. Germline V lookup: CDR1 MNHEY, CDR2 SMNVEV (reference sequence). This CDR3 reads CASSLRAGGNTGELFF. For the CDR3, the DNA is TGTGCCAGCAGTCTGCGAGCGGGGGGGAATACCGGGGAGCTGTTTTTT.

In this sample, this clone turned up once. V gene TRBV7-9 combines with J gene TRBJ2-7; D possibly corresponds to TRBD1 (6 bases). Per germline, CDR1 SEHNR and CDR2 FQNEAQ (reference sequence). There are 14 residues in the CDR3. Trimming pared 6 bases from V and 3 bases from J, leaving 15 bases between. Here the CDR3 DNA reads TGTGCCAGCAGTCCCCCCACAGGGATCTACGAGCAGTACTTC. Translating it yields CASSPPTGIYEQYF.

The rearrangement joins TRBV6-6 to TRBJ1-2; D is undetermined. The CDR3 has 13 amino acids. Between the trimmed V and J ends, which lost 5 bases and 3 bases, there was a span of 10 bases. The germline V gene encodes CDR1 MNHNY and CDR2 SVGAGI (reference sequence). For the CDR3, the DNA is TGTGCCAGCAGTCCTGACGGGGACTATGGCTACACCTTC. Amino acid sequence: CASSPDGDYGYTF.